This entry describes one T cell receptor beta chain. The data were obtained in a study of blood T cell repertoires in COVID-19. Participants, roughly 18 to 90 years old, spanned around 26 US areas. All exposed participants met a person with COVID-19 within 2 weeks before entering the study. V dropped 3 bases and J dropped 0 bases, with 15 bases sitting between them. The CDR3 is made up of 17 amino acids. This table comes from immunoSEQ multiplex PCR, and its TCRdb copy is limited to in-frame clones, with some not included. The data show approximately 200,000 clones, with 86% seen just once and around 4% held by the top ten.

Input material: PBMCs or T cells enriched from blood (not recorded which). The chain links TRBV23-1 to TRBJ2-4, with D maybe TRBD1 (6 bases). TRBV23-1 is classed as an ORF, of uncertain function. The TCR originated in a woman aged 25 to 45 who had been exposed to COVID-19. The DNA for the CDR3 is TGCGCCAGCAGTCACTCCGACAGGTACCTAGCCAAAAACATTCAGTACTTC. The encoded protein is CASSHSDRYLAKNIQYF.